Presented here are 11 T cell receptor beta chains from one specimen sequenced in a study of shared T cell receptors in the human thymus. Assay: immunoSEQ multiplex PCR; the TCRdb copy retains only in-frame clones and omits some. The sample consists of hundreds of thousands of clones, 80% to 90% of them appearing once. The sample was also reused in another study, on human thymus T cells.

Sequenced material: thymocytes. The receptors stem from a boy under two years old with a congenital heart defect.

V and J are TRBV6-5 and TRBJ1-1, with TRBD1 matching 8 bases. V dropped 6 bases and J dropped 4; count of bases not matched to a gene: 7. Per germline, CDR1 MNHEY and CDR2 SVGAGI. The CDR3 covers 14 residues. The CDR3 here is CASSKGDRPTEAFF. The CDR3 nucleotides read TGTGCCAGCAGCAAAGGGGACAGGCCCACTGAAGCTTTCTTT.

The genes are TRBV5-1 and TRBJ2-1; 8 bases are a match to TRBD2. V lost 0 bases and J lost 5; bases outside the gene matches: 25. CDR3 length: 22 residues. Germline V lookup: CDR1 SGHRS, CDR2 YFSETQ. This CDR3 is CASSLGGWMGLDDSHLHNEQFF. CDR3 DNA: TGCGCCAGCAGCTTGGGCGGCTGGATGGGACTAGACGACTCCCACTTGCACAATGAGCAGTTCTTC. The full variable domain, rest sourced from reference TRBV5-1 and TRBJ2-1, is KAGVTQTPRYLIKTRGQQVTLSCSPISGHRSVSWYQQTPGQGLQFLFEYFSETQRNKGNFPGRFSGRQFSNSRSEMNVSTLELGDSALYLCASSLGGWMGLDDSHLHNEQFFGPGTRLTVL.

The chain couples TRBV5-1 to TRBJ1-1, with D possibly TRBD1 on 6 matching bases. This CDR3 spans 13 amino acids. Germline CDR1 reads SGHRS; CDR2 reads YFSETQ. Trimming left V 0 bases short and J 7 bases short, with 10 bases between. Here the CDR3 DNA reads TGCGCCAGCAGCTTGGACAGGGCGATTGAAGCTTTCTTT. Its protein is CASSLDRAIEAFF.

The V call is TRBV14, the J call TRBJ2-1; 7 nucleotides line up with TRBD2. Germline V gene lookup returns CDR1 SGHDN and CDR2 FVKESK. The CDR3 has 15 amino acids. V was pared by 1 base and J by 5 bases, with 5 bases of the junction left unmatched. The CDR3 nucleotides read TGTGCCAGCAGCCAAGGGACTAGACCCGACAATGAGCAGTTCTTC. Amino acids: CASSQGTRPDNEQFF.

The rearrangement uses TRBV6-5 and TRBJ2-5; 8 bases are shared with TRBD1. The CDR3 is made up of 15 amino acids. Trimming at V came to 2 bases and at J to 2 bases, leaving 4 bases not matched to a gene. From germline, CDR1 is MNHEY and CDR2 SVGAGI. The CDR3 DNA reads TGTGCCAGCAGTTACCGAGGACAGGGTCAAGAGACCCAGTACTTC. Its translation: CASSYRGQGQETQYF.

The CDR3 DNA reads as TGTGCCAGCAGTCCCCAGGGGAGAACCGGGGAGCTGTTTTTT. Protein: CASSPQGRTGELFF. V usage is TRBV11-2 and J usage is TRBJ2-2, with a possible D match to TRBD1 (6 bases). The CDR3 consists of 14 residues. Germline V gene lookup returns CDR1 SGHAT and CDR2 FQNNGV. Trimming took off 6 bases at V and 5 bases at J, with 13 bases between the two ends.

The rearrangement links TRBV27 to TRBJ2-7; 9 bases agree with TRBD1. With 6 bases clipped from V and 3 bases from J, the junction kept 6 bases outside the gene matches. This CDR3 region has 14 residues. CDR1 is MNHEY and CDR2 is SMNVEV in the germline V gene (reference sequence). CDR3 sequence: CASRMTGGDYEQYF. The CDR3 DNA sequence: TGTGCCAGCAGGATGACAGGGGGAGACTACGAGCAGTACTTC.

The V and J genes are TRBV5-4 and TRBJ2-2, with D possibly matching TRBD1 (5 bases). With 1 base removed from V and 4 bases from J, the gap between germline ends came to 20 bases. The CDR3 length is 18 residues. Germline-derived CDR1 and CDR2 are SGHNT and YYREEE (reference sequence). The CDR3 spells CASSLNPRPGMSTGELFF. The CDR3 region has the DNA TGTGCCAGCAGCTTGAATCCCCGGCCAGGGATGAGCACCGGGGAGCTGTTTTTT.

The CDR3 sequence: CASSFGSSYNEQFF. The CDR3 DNA is TGTGCCAGCAGTTTTGGGAGCTCCTACAATGAGCAGTTCTTC. The J gene is TRBJ2-1, the V gene TRBV27, with D possibly matching TRBD2 (5 bases). Germline V lookup: CDR1 MNHEY, CDR2 SMNVEV (reference sequence). Trimming left V 3 bases short and J 0 bases short, with 6 bases between. This CDR3 has 14 residues.

The genes are TRBV10-3 and TRBJ2-7; possible D gene TRBD1, 5 bases. CDR1 and CDR2 from the germline V gene are ENHRY and SYGVKD. This CDR3 region has 14 residues. V dropped 3 bases and J dropped 3 bases, with 12 bases sitting between them. CDR3: CAISDPGHYYEQYF. In nucleotides, the CDR3 is TGTGCCATCAGTGACCCAGGACACTACTACGAGCAGTACTTC.

This sequence joins TRBV9 and TRBJ2-1, with 9 bases aligning to TRBD2. Germline lookup yields CDR1 SGDLS and CDR2 YYNGEE. This CDR3 has 16 residues. The ends lost 0 bases at V and 4 bases at J; junction bases unmatched: 5. CDR3 sequence (DNA): TGTGCCAGCAGCGTAGCTGGACTAGCGTTATACAATGAGCAGTTCTTC. Encoded protein: CASSVAGLALYNEQFF.